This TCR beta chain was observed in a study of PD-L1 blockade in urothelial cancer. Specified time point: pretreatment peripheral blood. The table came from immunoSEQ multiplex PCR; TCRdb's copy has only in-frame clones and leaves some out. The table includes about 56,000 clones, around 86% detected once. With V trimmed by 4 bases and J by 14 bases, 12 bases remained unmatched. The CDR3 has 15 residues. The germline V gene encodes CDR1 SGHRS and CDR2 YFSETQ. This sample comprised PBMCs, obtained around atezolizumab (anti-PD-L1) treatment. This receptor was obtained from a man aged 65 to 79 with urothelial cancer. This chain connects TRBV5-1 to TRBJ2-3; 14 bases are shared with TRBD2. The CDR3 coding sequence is TGCGCCAGCAGCCTAGGGACTAGCGGGGGAAGATACGCGTATTTT. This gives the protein CASSLGTSGGRYAYF.